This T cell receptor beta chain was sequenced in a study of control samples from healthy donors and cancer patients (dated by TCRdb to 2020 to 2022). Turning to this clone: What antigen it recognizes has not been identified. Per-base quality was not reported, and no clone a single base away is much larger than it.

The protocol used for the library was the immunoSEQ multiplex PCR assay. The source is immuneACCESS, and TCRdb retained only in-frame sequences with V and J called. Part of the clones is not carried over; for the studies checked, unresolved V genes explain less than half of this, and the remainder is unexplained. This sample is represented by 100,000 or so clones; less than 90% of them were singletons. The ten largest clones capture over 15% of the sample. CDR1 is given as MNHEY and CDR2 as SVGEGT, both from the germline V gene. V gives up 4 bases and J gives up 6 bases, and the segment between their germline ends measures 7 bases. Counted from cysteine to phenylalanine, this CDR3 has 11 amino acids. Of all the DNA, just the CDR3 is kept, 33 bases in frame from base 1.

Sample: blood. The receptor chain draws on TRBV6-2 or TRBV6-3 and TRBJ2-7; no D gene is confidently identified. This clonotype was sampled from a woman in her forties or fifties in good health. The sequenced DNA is TGTGCCAGCAGTTGGATGGGCGAGCAGTACTTC. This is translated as CASSWMGEQYF.